Listed below are T cell receptor beta chains from one sample, sequenced in a study of blood T cell repertoires in COVID-19. Assay used: immunoSEQ multiplex PCR; TCRdb lists only in-frame clones, some missing. The sample yields around 100,000 clones, approximately 84% seen once. Sample: peripheral blood. Receptors originate from a woman aged 40 to 50 with acute or convalescent COVID-19. The CDR3 runs from the conserved cysteine through the conserved F or W. Fields, in order: V gene, J gene, CDR3 protein.

v_gene: TRBV11-1
j_gene: TRBJ2-1
CDR3aa: CASSQRGYNEQFF

v_gene: TRBV9
j_gene: TRBJ2-3
CDR3aa: CASRRDGGASTDTQYF

v_gene: TRBV5-1
j_gene: TRBJ1-1
CDR3aa: CASSFNRGLGNTEAFF

v_gene: TRBV3-1/TRBV3-2
j_gene: TRBJ2-1
CDR3aa: CASSLGTPTYNEQFF

v_gene: TRBV7-2
j_gene: TRBJ2-5
CDR3aa: CASSLLAGGSDQETQYF

v_gene: TRBV5-1
j_gene: TRBJ1-1
CDR3aa: CASSLVSGQGGTEAFF

v_gene: TRBV6-6
j_gene: TRBJ1-5
CDR3aa: CASTQQGSRDQPQHF

v_gene: TRBV3-1/TRBV3-2
j_gene: TRBJ2-7
CDR3aa: CASSEDRANYEQYF

v_gene: TRBV6-5
j_gene: TRBJ1-2
CDR3aa: CASSYSPGLNYGYTF

v_gene: TRBV7-2
j_gene: TRBJ2-5
CDR3aa: CASERSFGETQYF

v_gene: TRBV12-3/TRBV12-4
j_gene: TRBJ1-6
CDR3aa: CASSRARSPLHF

v_gene: TRBV5-1
j_gene: TRBJ1-1
CDR3aa: CASSLGQSGVAFF

v_gene: TRBV7-9
j_gene: TRBJ1-1
CDR3aa: CASSTARDTEAFF

v_gene: TRBV5-4
j_gene: TRBJ2-5
CDR3aa: CASSSGGGVPETQYF

v_gene: TRBV15
j_gene: TRBJ1-4
CDR3aa: CATSRARGNEKLFF

v_gene: TRBV2
j_gene: TRBJ2-1
CDR3aa: CASSGGRLSYNEQFF

v_gene: TRBV2
j_gene: TRBJ2-7
CDR3aa: CASKGADSYEQYF

v_gene: TRBV19
j_gene: TRBJ2-7
CDR3aa: CASSIEGQGTYEQYF

v_gene: TRBV7-2
j_gene: TRBJ1-2
CDR3aa: CASSSGQGQAYGYTF

v_gene: TRBV4-3
j_gene: TRBJ2-7
CDR3aa: CASSQRGQGAEQYF

v_gene: TRBV30
j_gene: TRBJ2-1
CDR3aa: CAWSRQGSYNEQFF

v_gene: TRBV9
j_gene: TRBJ2-1
CDR3aa: CASSDDGTGDYNEQFF

v_gene: TRBV28
j_gene: TRBJ1-6
CDR3aa: CASSFLQSSYNSPLHF

v_gene: TRBV5-1
j_gene: TRBJ2-3
CDR3aa: CASSLVSSLSTDTQYF

v_gene: TRBV14
j_gene: TRBJ2-1
CDR3aa: CASRAGGLRSNEQFF